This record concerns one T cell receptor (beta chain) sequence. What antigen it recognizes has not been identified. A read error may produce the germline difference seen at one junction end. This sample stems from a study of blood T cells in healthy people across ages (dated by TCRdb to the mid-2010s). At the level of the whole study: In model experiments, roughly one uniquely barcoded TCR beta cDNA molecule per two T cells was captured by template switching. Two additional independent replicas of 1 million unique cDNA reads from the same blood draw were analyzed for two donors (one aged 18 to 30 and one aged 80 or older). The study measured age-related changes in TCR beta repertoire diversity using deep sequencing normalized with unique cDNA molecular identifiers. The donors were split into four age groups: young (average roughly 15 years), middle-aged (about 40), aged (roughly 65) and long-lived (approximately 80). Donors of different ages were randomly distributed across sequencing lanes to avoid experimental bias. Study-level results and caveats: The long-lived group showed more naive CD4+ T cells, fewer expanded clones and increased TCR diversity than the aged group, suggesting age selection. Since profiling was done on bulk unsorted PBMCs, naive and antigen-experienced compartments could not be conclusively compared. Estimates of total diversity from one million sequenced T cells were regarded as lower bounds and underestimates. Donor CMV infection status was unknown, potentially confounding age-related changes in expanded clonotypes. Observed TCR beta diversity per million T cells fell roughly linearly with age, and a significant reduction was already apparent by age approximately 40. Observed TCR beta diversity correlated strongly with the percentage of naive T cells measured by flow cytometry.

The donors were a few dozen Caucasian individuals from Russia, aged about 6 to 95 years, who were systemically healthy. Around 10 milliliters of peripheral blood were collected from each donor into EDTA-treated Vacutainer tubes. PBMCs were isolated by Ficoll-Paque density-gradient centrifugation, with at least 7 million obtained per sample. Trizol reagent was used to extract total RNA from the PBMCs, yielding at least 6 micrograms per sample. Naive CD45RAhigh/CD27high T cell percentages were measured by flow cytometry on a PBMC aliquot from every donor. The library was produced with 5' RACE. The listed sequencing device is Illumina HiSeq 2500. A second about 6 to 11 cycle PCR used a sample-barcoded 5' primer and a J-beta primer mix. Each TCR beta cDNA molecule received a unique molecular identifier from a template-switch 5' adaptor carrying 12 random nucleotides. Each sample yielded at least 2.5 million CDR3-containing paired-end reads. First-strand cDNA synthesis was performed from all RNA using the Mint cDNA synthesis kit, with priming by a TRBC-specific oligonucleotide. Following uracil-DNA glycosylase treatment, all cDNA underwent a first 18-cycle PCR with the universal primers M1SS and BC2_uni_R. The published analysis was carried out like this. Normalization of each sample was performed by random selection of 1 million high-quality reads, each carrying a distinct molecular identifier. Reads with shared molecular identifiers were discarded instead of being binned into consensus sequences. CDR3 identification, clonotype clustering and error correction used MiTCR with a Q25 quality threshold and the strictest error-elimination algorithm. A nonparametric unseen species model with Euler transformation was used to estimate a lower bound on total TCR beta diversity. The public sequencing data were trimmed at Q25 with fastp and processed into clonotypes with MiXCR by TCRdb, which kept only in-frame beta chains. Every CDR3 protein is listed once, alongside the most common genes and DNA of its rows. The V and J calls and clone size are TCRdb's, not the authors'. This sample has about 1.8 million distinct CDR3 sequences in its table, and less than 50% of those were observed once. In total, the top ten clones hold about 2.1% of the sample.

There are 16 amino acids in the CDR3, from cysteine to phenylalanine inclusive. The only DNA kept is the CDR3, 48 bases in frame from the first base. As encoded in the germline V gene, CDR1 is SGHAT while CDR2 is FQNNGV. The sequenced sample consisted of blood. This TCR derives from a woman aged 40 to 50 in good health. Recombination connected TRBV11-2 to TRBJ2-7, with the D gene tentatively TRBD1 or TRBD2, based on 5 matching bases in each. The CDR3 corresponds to CASSLDRGVSSYEQYF. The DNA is TGCGCCAGCAGCTTAGATCGAGGGGTAAGCTCCTACGAGCAGTACTTC.